This T cell receptor (beta chain) was sequenced during a study of blood T cell repertoires in COVID-19. V lost 9 bases and J 3 bases, leaving 15 bases between the germline ends. Germline V gives CDR1 MDHEN, CDR2 SYDVKM. This CDR3 is 13 amino acids long. Generated by immunoSEQ multiplex PCR, the TCRdb table keeps only in-frame clones and is missing some. The data show about 140,000 clones, more than 65% seen once. Sequenced material: peripheral blood. The rearrangement joins TRBV28 to TRBJ2-7; a weak D match, TRBD2 (6 bases). This TCR came from a man older than 75 with acute or convalescent COVID-19. The CDR3 region is CASSRDAFYEQYF. The CDR3 nucleotides are TGTGCCAGTTCGCGGGACGCTTTCTACGAGCAGTACTTC.